These 28 T cell receptor beta chains were sequenced from one sample in a study of blood T cell repertoires in COVID-19. Measured with immunoSEQ multiplex PCR; TCRdb has only the in-frame clones, and not every one. The table shows roughly 280,000 clones, with around four fifths occurring only once. The specimen was peripheral blood. The receptors here all came from a man aged 55 to 70 who had recovered from COVID-19.

This chain joins TRBV27 and TRBJ2-6, with D maybe TRBD1 (5 bases). V was cut by 6 bases and J by 4 bases, with 13 bases left in between. This CDR3 spans 15 amino acids. Germline-derived CDR1 and CDR2 are MNHEY and SMNVEV (reference sequence). In nucleotides, the CDR3 is TGTGCCAGCAGCGGACAAGCATCCGGGGCCAACGTCCTGACTTTC. It translates to CASSGQASGANVLTF.

The genes are TRBV27 and TRBJ2-1; the match to TRBD1 covers 9 bases. The J segment lost 7 bases and the V segment lost 5 bases, leaving 12 bases of the junction unmatched. There are 16 residues in the CDR3. From germline, CDR1 is MNHEY and CDR2 SMNVEV (reference sequence). This chain's CDR3 is CASSARDRVRGNEQFF. For the CDR3, the DNA is TGTGCCAGCAGTGCCCGGGACAGGGTCAGAGGTAATGAGCAGTTCTTC.

This sequence joins TRBV27 and TRBJ1-2; D might be TRBD1 (5 bases). Deletions cut 7 bases from V and 4 bases from J, with 19 bases between. Germline V gene lookup returns CDR1 MNHEY and CDR2 SMNVEV (reference sequence). The length of the CDR3 is 15 residues. CDR3: CASKETGSWGYGYTF. The CDR3 nucleotides read TGTGCCAGCAAAGAAACAGGTTCCTGGGGCTATGGCTACACCTTC.

V usage is TRBV6-5 and J usage is TRBJ2-6; no definite D call. The CDR3 is 13 residues long. Trimming took off 7 bases at V and 0 bases at J, with 4 bases between the two ends. Germline lookup yields CDR1 MNHEY and CDR2 SVGAGI. CDR3 amino acids: CASTSSGANVLTF. DNA of the CDR3: TGTGCCAGCACGAGCTCTGGGGCCAACGTCCTGACTTTC.

This clone has more than one count but fewer than ten. This sequence joins TRBV3-1 (or the pseudogene TRBV3-2) and TRBJ1-5; no definite D call. The CDR3 extends over 13 amino acids. V gave up 0 bases and J gave up 6 bases, with 6 bases separating them. Germline V gene data show CDR1 as LGHDT and CDR2 as YNNKEL (reference sequence). CDR3 nucleotides: TGTGCCAGCAGCCAAGATCCTTCTCAGCCCCAGCATTTT. Its translation: CASSQDPSQPQHF.

The chain is built from TRBV6-5 and TRBJ1-1; 7 bases agree with TRBD1. CDR1 is MNHEY, CDR2 SVGAGI, per germline. There are 13 residues in the CDR3. Germline trimming cut 7 bases from V and 5 bases from J; bases unmatched to any gene: 7. CDR3 protein: CASKNAGGTEAFF. The CDR3 DNA is TGTGCCAGCAAGAACGCAGGGGGGACTGAAGCTTTCTTT.

This chain links TRBV28 with TRBJ2-3, with 12 bases fitting TRBD2. Germline V gene lookup returns CDR1 MDHEN and CDR2 SYDVKM. V lost 2 bases to trimming and J lost 0 bases; unmatched junction nucleotides: 3. The CDR3 has 17 residues. CDR3 nucleotides: TGTGCCAGCAGTTTACTAGCGGGGGGGAAAAGCACAGATACGCAGTATTTT. This gives the protein CASSLLAGGKSTDTQYF.

The chain joins TRBV7-8 to TRBJ1-2; D gene unclear. Trimming removed 1 base from V and 4 bases from J, with 10 bases in between. From germline, CDR1 is SGHVS and CDR2 FQNEAQ. CDR3 length: 14 amino acids. Here the CDR3 DNA reads TGTGCCAGCAGCTTAGAGGACTCCTTCTATGGCTACACCTTC. This codes for CASSLEDSFYGYTF.

The V call is TRBV4-1, the J call TRBJ1-2; D unresolved. The CDR3 totals 14 residues. V lost 4 bases, J lost 2 bases, and 11 bases lay in between. Per germline, CDR1 MGHRA and CDR2 YSYEKL. CDR3 nucleotides: TGCGCCAGCAGCCCCGGCAGCAGGAACTATGGCTACACCTTC. Translated, it gives CASSPGSRNYGYTF.

The chain carries TRBV6-2 or TRBV6-3 and TRBJ2-7; no definite D call. The germline V gene encodes CDR1 MNHEY and CDR2 SVGEGT. CDR3 length: 11 amino acids. V lost 6 bases, J lost 6 bases, and 9 bases lay in between. The CDR3 region has the DNA TGTGCCAGCAGCTCCGTTATCGAGCAGTACTTC. Translating gives CASSSVIEQYF.

The chain is built from TRBV9 and TRBJ2-7; 9 bases align to TRBD1. Germline V CDR1 and CDR2: SGDLS, YYNGEE. Trimming took 3 bases from V and 5 from J; bases not matched to a gene: 9. This CDR3 spans 15 amino acids. The chain's CDR3 is CASSEQGAPIDEQYF. Written as DNA, the CDR3 is TGTGCCAGCAGCGAACAGGGGGCCCCCATCGACGAGCAGTACTTC.

This clone showed up just a few times. The chain has TRBV9 and TRBJ2-1, with 7 bases lining up with TRBD2. This CDR3 is 15 amino acids long. The germline CDR1 and CDR2 sequences are SGDLS and YYNGEE. Unmatched junction bases numbered 7, after V lost 3 bases and J lost 4 bases. In nucleotides, the CDR3 is TGTGCCAGCAGCGCCACTGTGGGGGGGTACAATGAGCAGTTCTTC. Amino acid sequence: CASSATVGGYNEQFF.

The chain uses TRBV12-3 or TRBV12-4 and TRBJ2-2, with D unclear. V lost 5 bases and J 2 bases, leaving 3 bases between the germline ends. CDR3 length: 12 amino acids. The CDR3 protein is CASSRNTGELFF. CDR3 DNA: TGTGCCAGCAGTCGTAACACCGGGGAGCTGTTTTTT.

The chain is built from TRBV12-3 or TRBV12-4 and TRBJ1-1, with D perhaps TRBD1 (6 bases). With 5 bases removed from V and 7 bases from J, the gap between germline ends came to 11 bases. This CDR3 spans 12 amino acids. The DNA for the CDR3 is TGTGCCAGCAGTCCACAGGGTTTTGAAGCTTTCTTT. Translated: CASSPQGFEAFF.

The rearrangement joins TRBV5-6 to TRBJ1-2, with TRBD1 matching over 8 bases. With V trimmed by 6 bases and J by 0 bases, 10 bases remained unmatched. This CDR3 is built from 16 residues. From germline, CDR1 is SGHDT and CDR2 YYEEEE. This chain's CDR3 is CASTPGLQGANYGYTF. The CDR3 DNA follows: TGTGCCAGCACCCCCGGGTTACAGGGGGCTAACTATGGCTACACCTTC.

J is TRBJ1-4 and V is TRBV6-5, with TRBD1 matching over 8 bases. The CDR3 spans 14 residues. Germline-derived CDR1 and CDR2 are MNHEY and SVGAGI. V trimming: 7 bases; J trimming: 5 bases; junction bases outside the gene matches: 6. CDR3 in amino acids: CASKRTGLNEKLFF. CDR3 nucleotide sequence: TGTGCCAGCAAGAGGACAGGGTTGAATGAAAAACTGTTTTTT.

The chain employs TRBV18 and TRBJ1-2; D is unresolved. V was trimmed by 2 bases and J by 3 bases, leaving 10 bases between them. The CDR3 spans 14 residues. Germline CDR1 is KGHSH and CDR2 is LQKENI. CDR3 sequence reads: CASSPGQVDYGYTF. Here the CDR3 DNA reads TGTGCCAGCTCACCAGGCCAGGTGGACTATGGCTACACCTTC.

The genes are TRBV5-1 and TRBJ2-1; 8 bases line up with TRBD2. CDR3 length: 16 amino acids. V lost 3 bases to trimming and J lost 0 bases; unmatched junction nucleotides: 5. Germline values: CDR1 SGHRS, CDR2 YFSETQ. The CDR3 sequence: CASSSLLAGSYNEQFF. For the CDR3, the DNA is TGCGCCAGCAGCTCCCTGCTAGCGGGCTCCTACAATGAGCAGTTCTTC.

Here the CDR3 reads CASSAEAGARETQYF. The CDR3 bases are TGTGCCAGCTCAGCCGAAGCGGGAGCGCGAGAGACCCAGTACTTC. The V call is TRBV7-8, the J call TRBJ2-5, with 8 bases that match TRBD2. The CDR3 is 15 amino acids. Germline V gene sequence: CDR1 SGHVS, CDR2 FQNEAQ. J lost 4 bases, V lost 8 bases, and 12 bases had no gene match. The full variable domain, its missing parts supplied by reference TRBV7-8 and TRBJ2-5, is GAGVSQSPRYKVAKRGQDVALRCDPISGHVSLFWYQQALGQGPEFLTYFQNEAQLDKSGLPSDRFFAERPEGSVSTLKIQRTQQEDSAVYLCASSAEAGARETQYFGPGTRLLVL.

This chain connects TRBV28 to TRBJ2-7; 9 nucleotides line up with TRBD1. The CDR3 spans 14 residues. V gave up 8 bases and J gave up 9 bases; unmatched junction bases: 14. From germline, CDR1 is MDHEN and CDR2 SYDVKM. CDR3 in amino acids: CASGADRGLRGQYF. CDR3 nucleotides: TGTGCCAGCGGGGCGGACAGGGGTCTTCGCGGGCAGTACTTC.

The chain uses TRBV11-2 and TRBJ2-7, with D tentatively TRBD1 (6 bases). The V end lost 0 bases, the J end lost 2 bases, and 8 bases lay between the germline ends. The CDR3 loop spans 14 amino acids. Germline CDR1 is SGHAT and CDR2 is FQNNGV. CDR3 sequence (DNA): TGTGCCAGCAGCTTAGATCCAGGGGCCTACGAGCAGTACTTC. It specifies CASSLDPGAYEQYF. Drawing the rest from reference TRBV11-2 and TRBJ2-7, the complete variable domain is EAGVAQSPRYKIIEKRQSVAFWCNPISGHATLYWYQQILGQGPKLLIQFQNNGVVDDSQLPKDRFSAERLKGVDSTLKIQPAKLEDSAVYLCASSLDPGAYEQYFGPGTRLTVT.

The rearrangement joins TRBV30 to TRBJ2-1, with TRBD2 matching 10 bases. Germline loops: CDR1 GTSNPN, CDR2 SVGIG (reference sequence). CDR3 length: 20 amino acids. Trimming removed 0 bases from V and 0 bases from J; junction bases left unmatched: 14. The CDR3 protein is CAWSVQLRTSGISSYNEQFF. CDR3 nucleotides: TGTGCCTGGAGTGTACAGCTTCGAACTAGCGGGATTAGCTCCTACAATGAGCAGTTCTTC.

This clone was detected once. This rearrangement joins TRBV5-1 to TRBJ2-3, with D maybe TRBD2 (5 bases). V lost 1 base and J 3 bases, leaving 15 bases between the germline ends. This CDR3 region has 16 residues. Germline V CDR1 and CDR2: SGHRS, YFSETQ. The CDR3 bases are TGCGCCAGCAGCTTGTCCCTAACTAGTGAGACAGATACGCAGTATTTT. Translating gives CASSLSLTSETDTQYF.

As DNA, the CDR3 is TGTGCCAGCAGTCGACAGTCCTGGGCCCAGGGCAATGAGCAGTTCTTC. Amino acids: CASSRQSWAQGNEQFF. The chain employs TRBV6-6 and TRBJ2-1; TRBD1 is a possible D gene (5 bases). V dropped 5 bases and J dropped 6 bases, with 20 bases sitting between them. The CDR3 totals 16 residues. The germline V gene encodes CDR1 MNHNY and CDR2 SVGAGI (reference sequence).

This clone was seen only a few times. This rearrangement joins TRBV18 to TRBJ1-2, with no clear D. The CDR3 totals 15 residues. Looked up from germline, CDR1 is KGHSH and CDR2 is LQKENI. Trimming took off 3 bases at V and 5 bases at J, with 16 bases between the two ends. The CDR3 DNA reads TGTGCCAGCTCACCTACCTGGAACCCGGGGTATGGCTACACCTTC. It specifies CASSPTWNPGYGYTF.

The genes are TRBV18 and TRBJ1-1; D not certain. The germline V gene encodes CDR1 KGHSH and CDR2 LQKENI. CDR3 size: 13 residues. Trimming took off 2 bases at V and 11 bases at J, with 15 bases between the two ends. The CDR3 sequence is CASSPSLQDSAFF. CDR3 nucleotide sequence: TGTGCCAGCTCACCAAGTCTCCAGGATTCGGCTTTCTTT.

The V call is TRBV12-3 or TRBV12-4, the J call TRBJ1-2; possibly TRBD1 for D (6 bases). V was pared by 8 bases and J by 4 bases, with 14 bases between. The CDR3 totals 13 residues. The CDR3 bases are TGTGCCAGCCGGCGGACAGAGTTCTATGGCTACACCTTC. Protein: CASRRTEFYGYTF.

The chain employs TRBV4-1 and TRBJ1-4, with TRBD1 identical over 9 bases. The germline V gene has CDR1 MGHRA and CDR2 YSYEKL. V gave up 4 bases and J gave up 5 bases; unmatched junction bases: 5. There are 15 residues in the CDR3. The CDR3 reads CASSPPGQGNEKLFF. CDR3 in DNA: TGCGCCAGCAGCCCCCCGGGACAGGGAAATGAAAAACTGTTTTTT.